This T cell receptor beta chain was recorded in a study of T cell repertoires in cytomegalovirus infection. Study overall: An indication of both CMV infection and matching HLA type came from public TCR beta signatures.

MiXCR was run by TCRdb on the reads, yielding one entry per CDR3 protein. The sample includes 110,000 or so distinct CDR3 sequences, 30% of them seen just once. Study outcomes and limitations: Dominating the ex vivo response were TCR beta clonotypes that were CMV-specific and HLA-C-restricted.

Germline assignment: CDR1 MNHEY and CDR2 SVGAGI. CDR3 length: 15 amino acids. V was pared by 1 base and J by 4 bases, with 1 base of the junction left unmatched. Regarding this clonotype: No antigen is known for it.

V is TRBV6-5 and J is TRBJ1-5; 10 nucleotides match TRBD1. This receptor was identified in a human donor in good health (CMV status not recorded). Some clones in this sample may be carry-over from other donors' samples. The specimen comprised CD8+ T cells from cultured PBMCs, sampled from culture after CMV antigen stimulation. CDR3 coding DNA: TGTGCCAGCAGTTACTTGGACAGGGGGAATCAGCCCCAGCATTTT. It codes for CASSYLDRGNQPQHF.